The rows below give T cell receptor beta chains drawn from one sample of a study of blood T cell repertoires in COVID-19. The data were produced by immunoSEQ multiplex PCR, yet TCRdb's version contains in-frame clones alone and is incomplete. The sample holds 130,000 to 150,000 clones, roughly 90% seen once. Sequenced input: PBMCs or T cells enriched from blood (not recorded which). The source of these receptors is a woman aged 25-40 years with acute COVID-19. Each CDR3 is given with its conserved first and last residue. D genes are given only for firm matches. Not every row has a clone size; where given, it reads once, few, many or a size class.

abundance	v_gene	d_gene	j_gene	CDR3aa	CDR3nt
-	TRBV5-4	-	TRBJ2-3	CASSFDGGAGNTDTQYF	TGTGCCAGCAGCTTCGATGGGGGCGCAGGAAACACAGATACGCAGTATTTT
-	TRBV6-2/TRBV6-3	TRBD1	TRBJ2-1	CASSYGGPGTGHYNEQFF	TGTGCCAGCAGTTACGGGGGGCCCGGGACAGGGCACTACAATGAGCAGTTCTTC
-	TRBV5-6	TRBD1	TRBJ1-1	CASSGWTGGNTEAFF	TGTGCCAGCAGCGGTTGGACAGGGGGGAACACTGAAGCTTTCTTT
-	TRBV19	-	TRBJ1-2	CASSGRTNETYGYTF	TGTGCCAGTAGTGGGAGGACAAACGAAACCTATGGCTACACCTTC
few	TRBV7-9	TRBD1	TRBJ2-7	CASALRTGEDEQYF	TGTGCCAGCGCACTCCGGACAGGGGAGGACGAGCAGTACTTC
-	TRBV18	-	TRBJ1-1	CASSPERVGGSTEAFF	TGTGCCAGCTCCCCTGAGAGGGTAGGAGGGAGCACTGAAGCTTTCTTT
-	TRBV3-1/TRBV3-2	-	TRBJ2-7	CASSHLSDEQYF	TGTGCCAGCAGCCATCTGAGCGACGAGCAGTACTTC
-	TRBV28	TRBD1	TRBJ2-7	CASSVLTGGREQYF	TGTGCCAGCAGTGTCCTTACAGGGGGTCGGGAGCAGTACTTC
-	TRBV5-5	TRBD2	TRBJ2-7	CASSLFAGGTSEQYF	TGTGCCAGCAGCTTGTTTGCGGGAGGAACATCAGAGCAGTACTTC
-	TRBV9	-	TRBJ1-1	CASSVALGGSPEAFF	TGTGCCAGCAGCGTAGCTTTGGGAGGGAGCCCTGAAGCTTTCTTT
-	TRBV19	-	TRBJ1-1	CASSPNTWNTEAFF	TGTGCCAGTAGTCCGAACACATGGAACACTGAAGCTTTCTTT
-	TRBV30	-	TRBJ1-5	CAWSRLDSNSQPQHF	TGTGCCTGGAGCCGACTAGACTCCAATAGCCAGCCCCAGCATTTT
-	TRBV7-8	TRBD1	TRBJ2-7	CASRLGTGGNYEQYF	TGTGCCAGCAGACTTGGGACAGGGGGTAACTACGAGCAGTACTTC